Presented here are 24 T cell receptor beta chains from one specimen sequenced in a study of blood T cells in healthy people across ages. Using a J-beta primer mix together with a sample-barcoded 5' primer, a second PCR was run for roughly 6 to 11 cycles. TCRdb reprocessed the 5' RACE reads via MiXCR and lists one record per CDR3 protein. The profile shows about 1,800,000 distinct CDR3 sequences, roughly 27% of them singletons. Material for sequencing was blood. The receptors stem from a woman aged 30 to 39 in good health.

The sample holds a few counts of this clonotype. This chain uses TRBV7-2 with TRBJ2-3; TRBD2 might be the D (5 bases). The V gene's germline CDR1 is SGHTA and CDR2 FQGNSA. V was trimmed by 6 bases and J by 8 bases, leaving 15 bases between them. CDR3 size: 13 residues. CDR3 in DNA: TGTGCCAGCAGGTCCCCCCCGGGGAGTACGCAGTATTTT. Protein sequence: CASRSPPGSTQYF.

The rearrangement uses TRBV10-3 and TRBJ2-1; D may be TRBD1 (6 bases). This CDR3 spans 14 amino acids. Trimming cost V 5 bases and J 4 bases, with 12 bases left between them. The germline CDR1 and CDR2 sequences are ENHRY and SYGVKD. The CDR3 here is CAISFRQVYNEQFF. The CDR3 region has the DNA TGTGCCATCAGTTTCCGACAGGTATACAATGAGCAGTTCTTC.

This clonotype was detected a few times. The chain carries TRBV18 and TRBJ2-4; tentative D call: TRBD1 (5 bases). The CDR3 spans 12 residues. Germline V gene sequence: CDR1 KGHSH, CDR2 LQKENI. Deletions cut 3 bases from V and 8 bases from J, with 8 bases between. The CDR3 DNA reads TGTGCCAGCTCACCCGAAGGGGACATTCAGTACTTC. This translates into CASSPEGDIQYF.

This clonotype was seen repeatedly, ten times or more. V and J are TRBV12-3 or TRBV12-4 and TRBJ2-7; tentatively, D is TRBD2 (6 bases). Trimming stripped 3 bases from V and 0 bases from J, with 9 bases between. The CDR3 extends over 14 amino acids. For the CDR3, the DNA is TGTGCCAGCAGTTTGCGGGAAAGCTCCTACGAGCAGTACTTC. This gives the protein CASSLRESSYEQYF.

This clonotype was seen more than once but under ten times. J is TRBJ2-7 and V is TRBV18, with 9 bases that match TRBD1. Looked up from germline, CDR1 is KGHSH and CDR2 is LQKENI. The CDR3 runs 14 residues. V lost 6 bases, J lost 5 bases, and 8 bases stayed unmatched. The CDR3 is CASSLDRGRNEQYF. CDR3 coding DNA: TGTGCCAGCTCTCTGGACAGGGGTCGGAACGAGCAGTACTTC.

This clonotype was found a few times. V and J are TRBV20-1 and TRBJ2-3, with a weak D call TRBD1 (5 bases). V gave up 6 bases and J gave up 4 bases, with 17 bases separating them. The CDR3 loop spans 14 amino acids. CDR1 is DFQATT and CDR2 is SNEGSKA in the germline V gene (reference sequence). CDR3 nucleotides: TGCAGTGCCGAGCCAGGGAATGAGCCAGATACGCAGTATTTT. Translation: CSAEPGNEPDTQYF.

The chain joins TRBV25-1 to TRBJ2-3, with 8 bases matching TRBD1. Trimming removed 4 bases from V and 2 bases from J; junction bases left unmatched: 5. In germline, CDR1 is MGHDK, CDR2 SYGVNS. CDR3 size: 15 residues. As DNA, the CDR3 is TGTGCCAGCAGTGTCGGACAGGGAAACACAGATACGCAGTATTTT. As protein: CASSVGQGNTDTQYF.

This clonotype was seen ten or more times. The chain combines TRBV12-3 or TRBV12-4 with TRBJ2-5; 12 bases are a match to TRBD2. The CDR3 covers 16 residues. Germline trimming cut 3 bases from V and 0 bases from J; bases unmatched to any gene: 2. For the CDR3, the DNA is TGTGCCAGCAGTTTTCGGACTAGCGGGAACCAAGAGACCCAGTACTTC. Its translation: CASSFRTSGNQETQYF.

The rearrangement links TRBV12-3 or TRBV12-4 to TRBJ2-7, with D tentatively TRBD1 or TRBD2 (5 bases each). The CDR3 extends over 15 amino acids. Trimming pared 5 bases from V and 1 base from J, leaving 15 bases between. CDR3 in amino acids: CASSGTRGGSYEQYF. The CDR3, as DNA: TGTGCCAGCAGTGGGACCCGGGGTGGGTCCTACGAGCAGTACTTC.

This chain uses TRBV7-3 with TRBJ2-1; 14 bases match TRBD2. The tail of the sequence fits TRBJ2-7 better, so the J call may be wrong. CDR1 SGHTA and CDR2 FQGTGA come from the germline V gene. The CDR3 runs to 15 residues. CDR3 sequence: CASSLLGLAGDEQYF. The CDR3 DNA reads as TGTGCCAGCAGTCTCTTGGGACTAGCGGGAGATGAGCAGTACTTC.

The chain recombines TRBV30 with TRBJ2-1, with TRBD2 identical over 9 bases. CDR3 length: 15 amino acids. Trimming removed 8 bases from V and 7 bases from J; junction bases left unmatched: 15. Germline assignment: CDR1 GTSNPN and CDR2 SVGIG (reference sequence). The CDR3 region is CAPSVSSGRLNEQFF. DNA for the CDR3: TGTGCCCCGAGTGTGTCGAGCGGGAGGTTAAATGAGCAGTTCTTC.

This clonotype was counted between two and nine times. The gene calls are TRBV19 and TRBJ2-6; 9 bases fit TRBD2. This CDR3 spans 19 amino acids. The germline CDR1 and CDR2 sequences are LNHDA and SQIVND (reference sequence). J lost 0 bases, V lost 1 base, and 7 bases had no gene match. The CDR3 coding sequence is TGTGCCAGTAGTATAGTAGGGCTAGCGGGGAACTCTGGGGCCAACGTCCTGACTTTC. Protein: CASSIVGLAGNSGANVLTF. The full variable domain, completed using reference TRBV19 and TRBJ2-6, is DGGITQSPKYLFRKEGQNVTLSCEQNLNHDAMYWYRQDPGQGLRLIYYSQIVNDFQKGDIAEGYSVSREKKESFPLTVTSAQKNPTAFYLCASSIVGLAGNSGANVLTFGAGSRLTVL.

Remarks on this clonotype: A clone one base away is much larger, so this may be a read error. The rearrangement joins TRBV5-1 to TRBJ2-5, with 11 bases fitting TRBD2. The ends lost 6 bases at V and 1 base at J; junction bases unmatched: 8. Looked up from germline, CDR1 is SGHRS and CDR2 is YFSETQ. This CDR3 is 16 amino acids long. The CDR3 DNA is TGCGCCAGCATCACCGGACTAGCGGGCATCCAAGAGACCCAGTACTTC. The encoded protein is CASITGLAGIQETQYF.

J is TRBJ1-2 and V is TRBV24-1; TRBD1 aligns across 8 bases. The CDR3 totals 14 residues. Germline loops: CDR1 KGHDR, CDR2 SFDVKD. After removal of 7 bases from V and 4 bases from J, the junction contained 7 bases not matched to a gene. The CDR3 DNA follows: TGTGCCACCAGGGATCCCGGACAGGGCTATGGCTACACCTTC. It encodes CATRDPGQGYGYTF.

CDR3 region: CASSLASTGGQGADEQFF. DNA for the CDR3: TGCGCCAGCAGCTTGGCCTCTACAGGGGGGCAAGGAGCGGATGAGCAGTTCTTC. V usage is TRBV5-1 and J usage is TRBJ2-1; 8 bases are shared with TRBD1. Germline V gene lookup returns CDR1 SGHRS and CDR2 YFSETQ. V shed 0 bases and J 8 bases; nucleotides not matched to a gene: 16. The CDR3 length is 18 residues.

In this sample, this clonotype turned up a few times. With a much larger clone just one base away, this may be a read error. The V gene is TRBV5-6, the J gene TRBJ2-7; perhaps TRBD1 as D (5 bases). The CDR3 spans 13 residues. The germline CDR1 and CDR2 sequences are SGHDT and YYEEEE. Trimming stripped 5 bases from V and 5 bases from J, with 14 bases between. The CDR3 DNA sequence: TGTGCCAGCAGATGGCAGGGCGGTAACGAGCAGTACTTC. This codes for CASRWQGGNEQYF.

This chain links TRBV3-1 with TRBJ2-5; D may match TRBD1 or TRBD2 (5 bases each). CDR3 length: 15 residues. In germline, CDR1 is LGHDT, CDR2 YNNKEL (reference sequence). The V end was cut by 2 bases, the J end by 5 bases, with 15 bases between. The CDR3 region is CASSQSTGPAETQYF. DNA of the CDR3: TGTGCCAGCAGCCAATCTACGGGGCCCGCGGAGACCCAGTACTTC.

As to this clonotype: One end of the junction is discordant with germline, which a read error may explain. The V and J genes are TRBV3-1 and TRBJ2-5; D possibly corresponds to TRBD2 (7 bases). Germline V CDR1 and CDR2: LGHDT, YNNKEL (reference sequence). CDR3 length equals 14 residues. The CDR3 loop is CASSQAGGQEAQYF. The DNA for the CDR3 is TGTGCCAGCAGCCAAGCGGGGGGCCAAGAGGCCCAGTACTTC.

This clonotype was seen repeatedly, ten times or more. V usage is TRBV25-1 and J usage is TRBJ2-6, with TRBD2 as a possible D gene (6 bases). Trimming removed 10 bases at V and 2 bases at J, with 9 bases between. CDR3 size: 13 residues. Per germline, CDR1 MGHDK and CDR2 SYGVNS. In nucleotides, the CDR3 is TGTGCCACTGCGGGGACTGGGGCCAACGTCCTGACTTTC. Translation: CATAGTGANVLTF.

The chain carries TRBV6-6 and TRBJ1-5; D ambiguous. V was trimmed by 7 bases and J by 5 bases, leaving 12 bases between them. CDR3 length: 13 amino acids. Germline-derived CDR1 and CDR2 are MNHNY and SVGAGI (reference sequence). This CDR3 is CASTLGQHQPQHF. The CDR3 nucleotides read TGTGCCAGCACCTTAGGTCAACATCAGCCCCAGCATTTT.

This clonotype was seen at least ten times. The chain combines TRBV5-1 with TRBJ2-7; 7 nucleotides line up with TRBD1. The CDR3 is 14 residues long. Trimming cost V 5 bases and J 0 bases; bases outside gene matches: 5. The germline V gene has CDR1 SGHRS and CDR2 YFSETQ. The CDR3 DNA follows: TGCGCCAGCAGGATGACAGGGCTCTCCTACGAGCAGTACTTC. Protein: CASRMTGLSYEQYF.

In this sample, this clonotype turned up a few times. The V gene is TRBV5-1, the J gene TRBJ2-7, with TRBD1 matching over 11 bases. From germline, CDR1 is SGHRS and CDR2 YFSETQ. This CDR3 region has 14 residues. Trimming at V came to 7 bases and at J to 2 bases, leaving 5 bases not matched to a gene. CDR3 residues: CASRRGQGAYEQYF. CDR3 nucleotides: TGCGCCAGCCGTCGGGGACAGGGGGCCTACGAGCAGTACTTC.

This clonotype was detected a few times. The chain employs TRBV12-3 or TRBV12-4 and TRBJ1-4; no firm D call. This CDR3 has 15 amino acids. The V end lost 6 bases, the J end lost 5 bases, and 16 bases lay between the germline ends. CDR3 nucleotides: TGTGCCAGCAGGGACCGGGAAGGAGAAAATGAAAAACTGTTTTTT. Residues: CASRDREGENEKLFF.

This chain joins TRBV20-1 and TRBJ1-4; 10 bases align to TRBD1. The length of the CDR3 is 13 residues. Trimming took 6 bases from V and 6 from J; bases not matched to a gene: 4. Germline V gene data show CDR1 as DFQATT and CDR2 as SNEGSKA (reference sequence). For the CDR3, the DNA is TGCAGTGCCCGGACAGGGGGGGATGAAAAACTGTTTTTT. Protein sequence: CSARTGGDEKLFF.